The TCR beta chain described here comes from a study of post-analysis software for immune sequencing data. Unique molecular identifiers featured in each of the TCR beta cDNA libraries. TCRdb redid the calling of the PCR reads with MiXCR, one entry per CDR3 protein. The sample contains about 430,000 distinct CDR3 sequences, about 40% of which appear only once. Study-wide results and limits: Several TRBV segments (TRBV5-6, TRBV5-1 and TRBV20-1 among them) occurred more frequently in patients than in controls.

This clonotype occurred a few times. Its matching antigen is unknown. V gave up 3 bases and J gave up 4 bases, with 12 bases separating them. Germline CDR1 reads LNHNV; CDR2 reads YYDKDF (reference sequence). This CDR3 spans 15 amino acids. Input material: blood. J is TRBJ1-4 and V is TRBV15; D is ambiguous. This sequence originates from a girl aged 2 to 10 with multiple sclerosis. CDR3 amino acids: CATSSVDAYNEKLFF. Here the CDR3 DNA reads TGTGCCACCAGCAGCGTCGACGCCTATAATGAAAAACTGTTTTTT.